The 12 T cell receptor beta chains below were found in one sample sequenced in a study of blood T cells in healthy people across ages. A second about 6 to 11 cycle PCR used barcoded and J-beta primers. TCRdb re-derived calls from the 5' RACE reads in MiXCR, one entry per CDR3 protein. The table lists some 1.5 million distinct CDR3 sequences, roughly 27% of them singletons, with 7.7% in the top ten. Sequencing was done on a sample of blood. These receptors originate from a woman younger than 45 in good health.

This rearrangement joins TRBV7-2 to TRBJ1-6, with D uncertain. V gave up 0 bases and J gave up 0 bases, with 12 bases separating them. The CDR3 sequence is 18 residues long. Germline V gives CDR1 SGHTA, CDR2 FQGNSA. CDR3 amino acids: CASSLADSGYSYNSPLHF. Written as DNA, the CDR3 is TGTGCCAGCAGCTTAGCGGATTCCGGGTACTCCTATAATTCACCCCTCCACTTT.

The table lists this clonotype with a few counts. The DNA for the CDR3 is TGTGCCAGCAGCCAAGAACTAGGGATCGAGACCCAGTACTTC. Translated, it gives CASSQELGIETQYF. The chain is built from TRBV3-1 and TRBJ2-5; D is possibly TRBD2 (5 bases). Per germline, CDR1 LGHDT and CDR2 YNNKEL (reference sequence). CDR3 length: 14 amino acids. V was trimmed by 0 bases and J by 5 bases, leaving 10 bases between them.

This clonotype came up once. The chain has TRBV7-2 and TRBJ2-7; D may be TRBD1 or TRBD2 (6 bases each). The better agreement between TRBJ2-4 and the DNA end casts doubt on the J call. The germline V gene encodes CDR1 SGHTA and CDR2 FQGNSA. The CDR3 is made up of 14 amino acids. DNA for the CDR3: TGTGCCAGCAGCCCGGGACTCCAGGGGAACATTCAGTACTTC. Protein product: CASSPGLQGNIQYF.

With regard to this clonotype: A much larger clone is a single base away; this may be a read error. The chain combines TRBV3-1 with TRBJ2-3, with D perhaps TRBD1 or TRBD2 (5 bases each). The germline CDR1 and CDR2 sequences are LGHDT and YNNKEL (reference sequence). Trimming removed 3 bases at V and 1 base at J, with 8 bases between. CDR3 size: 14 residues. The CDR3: CASSHRGGTDTQYF. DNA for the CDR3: TGTGCCAGCAGCCATCGAGGGGGCACAGATACGCAGTATTTT.

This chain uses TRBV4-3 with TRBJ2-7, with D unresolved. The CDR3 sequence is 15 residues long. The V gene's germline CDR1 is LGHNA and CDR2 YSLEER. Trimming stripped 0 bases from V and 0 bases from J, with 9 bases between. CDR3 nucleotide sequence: TGCGCCAGCAGCCAAGATCGGGTGAGCTCCTACGAGCAGTACTTC. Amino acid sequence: CASSQDRVSSYEQYF.

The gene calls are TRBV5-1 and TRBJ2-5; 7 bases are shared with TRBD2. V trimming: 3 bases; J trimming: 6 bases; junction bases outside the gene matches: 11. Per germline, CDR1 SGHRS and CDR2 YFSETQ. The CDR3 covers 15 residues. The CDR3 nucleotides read TGCGCCAGCAGCTGGAGTACTAGCGATTCCAAGACCCAGTACTTC. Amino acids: CASSWSTSDSKTQYF.

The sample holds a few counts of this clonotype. CDR3 coding DNA: TGTGCCATCATGTCTGTGGACAGACCCTACGAGCAGTACTTC. It codes for CAIMSVDRPYEQYF. The rearrangement links TRBV10-3 to TRBJ2-7; D might be TRBD1 (6 bases). Germline CDR1 is ENHRY and CDR2 is SYGVKD. The length of the CDR3 is 14 residues. V lost 7 bases, J lost 2 bases, and 15 bases lay in between.

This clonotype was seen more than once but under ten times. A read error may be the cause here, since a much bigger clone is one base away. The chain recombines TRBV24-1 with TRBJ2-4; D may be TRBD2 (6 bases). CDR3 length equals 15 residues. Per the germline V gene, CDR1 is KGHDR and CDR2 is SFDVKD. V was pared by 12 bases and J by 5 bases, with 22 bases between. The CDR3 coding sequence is TGTGCCGCCCTCCCCGGAAGGGAGGCGGAAAACATTCAGTACTTC. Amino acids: CAALPGREAENIQYF.

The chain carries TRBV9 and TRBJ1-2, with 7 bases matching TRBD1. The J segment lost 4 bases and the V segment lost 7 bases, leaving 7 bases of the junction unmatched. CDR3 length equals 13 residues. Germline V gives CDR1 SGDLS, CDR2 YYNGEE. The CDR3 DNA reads TGTGCCAGCGCGACAGGGTCCTCCTATGGCTACACCTTC. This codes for CASATGSSYGYTF.

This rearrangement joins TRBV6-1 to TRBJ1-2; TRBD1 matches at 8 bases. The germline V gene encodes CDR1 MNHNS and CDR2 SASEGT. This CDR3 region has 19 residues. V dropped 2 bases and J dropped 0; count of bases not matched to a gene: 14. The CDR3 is CASSETVVGAGGTNYGYTF. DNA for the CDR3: TGTGCCAGCAGTGAAACGGTCGTGGGGGCAGGGGGCACTAACTATGGCTACACCTTC.

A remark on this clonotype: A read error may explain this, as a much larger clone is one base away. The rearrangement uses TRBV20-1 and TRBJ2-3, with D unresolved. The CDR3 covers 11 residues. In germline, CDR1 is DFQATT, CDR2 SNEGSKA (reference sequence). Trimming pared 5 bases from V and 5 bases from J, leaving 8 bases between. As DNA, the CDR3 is TGCAGTGCTGGGATATTAGATACGCAGTATTTT. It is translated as CSAGILDTQYF.

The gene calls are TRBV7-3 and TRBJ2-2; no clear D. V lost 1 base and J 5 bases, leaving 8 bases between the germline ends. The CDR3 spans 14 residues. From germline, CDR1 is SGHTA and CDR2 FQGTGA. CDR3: CASSLRGRTGELFF. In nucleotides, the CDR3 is TGTGCCAGCAGCTTAAGAGGCAGAACCGGGGAGCTGTTTTTT.